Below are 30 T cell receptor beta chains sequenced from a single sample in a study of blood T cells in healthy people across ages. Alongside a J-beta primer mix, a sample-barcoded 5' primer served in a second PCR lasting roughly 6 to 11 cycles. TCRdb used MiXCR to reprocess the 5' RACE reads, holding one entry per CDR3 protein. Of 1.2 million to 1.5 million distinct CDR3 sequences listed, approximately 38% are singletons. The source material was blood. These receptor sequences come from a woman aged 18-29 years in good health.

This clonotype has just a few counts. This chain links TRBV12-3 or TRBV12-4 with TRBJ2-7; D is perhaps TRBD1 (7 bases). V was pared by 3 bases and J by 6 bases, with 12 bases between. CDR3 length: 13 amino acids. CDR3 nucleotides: TGTGCCAGCAGTTTTCGGAGGGGGCGCGAGCAGTACTTC. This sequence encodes CASSFRRGREQYF.

In nucleotides, the CDR3 is TGTGCCAGCTTCCCAGGGACGTACTATGGCTACACCTTC. It encodes CASFPGTYYGYTF. V is TRBV2 and J is TRBJ1-2; a weak D match, TRBD1 (5 bases). Germline V gives CDR1 SNHLY, CDR2 FYNNEI. Trimming left V 8 bases short and J 3 bases short, with 13 bases between. The CDR3 consists of 13 residues.

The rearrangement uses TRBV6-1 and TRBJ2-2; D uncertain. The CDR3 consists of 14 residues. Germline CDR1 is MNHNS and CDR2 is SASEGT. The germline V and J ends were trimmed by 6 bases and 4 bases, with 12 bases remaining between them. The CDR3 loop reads CASSMGRSTGELFF. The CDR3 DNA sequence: TGTGCCAGCAGCATGGGCCGGTCCACCGGGGAGCTGTTTTTT.

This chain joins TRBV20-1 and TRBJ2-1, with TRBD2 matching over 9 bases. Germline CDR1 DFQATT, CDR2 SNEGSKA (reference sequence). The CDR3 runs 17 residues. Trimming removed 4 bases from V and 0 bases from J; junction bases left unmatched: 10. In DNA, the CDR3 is TGCAGTGCTACCCTCTGGAGCGGGGGGAGCTCCTACAATGAGCAGTTCTTC. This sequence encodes CSATLWSGGSSYNEQFF.

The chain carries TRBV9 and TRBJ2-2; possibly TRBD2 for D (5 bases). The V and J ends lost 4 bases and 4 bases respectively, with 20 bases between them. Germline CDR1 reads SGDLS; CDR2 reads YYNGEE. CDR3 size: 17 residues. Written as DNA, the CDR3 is TGTGCCAGCAGCCCCCGCCGGGGTGGGCAATCCACCGGGGAGCTGTTTTTT. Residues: CASSPRRGGQSTGELFF.

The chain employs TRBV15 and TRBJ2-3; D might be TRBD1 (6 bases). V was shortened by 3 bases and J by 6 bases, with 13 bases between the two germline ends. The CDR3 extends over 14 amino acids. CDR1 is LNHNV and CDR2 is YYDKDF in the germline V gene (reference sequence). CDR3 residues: CATSRYRELDTQYF. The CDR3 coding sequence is TGTGCCACCAGCAGGTACAGGGAACTGGATACGCAGTATTTT.

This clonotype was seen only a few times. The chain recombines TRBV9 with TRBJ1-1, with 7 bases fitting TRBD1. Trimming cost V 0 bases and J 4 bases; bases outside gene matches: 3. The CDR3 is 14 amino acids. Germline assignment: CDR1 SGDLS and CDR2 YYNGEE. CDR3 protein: CASSVEGGSTEAFF. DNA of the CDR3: TGTGCCAGCAGCGTAGAAGGGGGCTCCACTGAAGCTTTCTTT. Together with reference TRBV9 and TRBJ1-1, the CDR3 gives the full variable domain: DSGVTQTPKHLITATGQRVTLRCSPRSGDLSVYWYQQSLDQGLQFLIQYYNGEERAKGNILERFSAQQFPDLHSELNLSSLELGDSALYFCASSVEGGSTEAFFGQGTRLTVV.

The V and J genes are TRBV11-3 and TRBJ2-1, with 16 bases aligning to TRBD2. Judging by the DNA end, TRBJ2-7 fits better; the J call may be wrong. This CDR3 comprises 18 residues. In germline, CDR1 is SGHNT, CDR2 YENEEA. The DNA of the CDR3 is TGTGCCAGCAGCTCCTACCCCGGGACTAGCGGGGGGGACAATGAGCAGTACTTC. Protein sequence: CASSSYPGTSGGDNEQYF.

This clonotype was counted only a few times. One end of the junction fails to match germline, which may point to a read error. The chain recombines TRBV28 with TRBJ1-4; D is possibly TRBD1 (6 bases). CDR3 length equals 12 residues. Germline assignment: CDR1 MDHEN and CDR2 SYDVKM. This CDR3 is CASSWGGRKLFF. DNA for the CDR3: TGTGCTAGCAGCTGGGGGGGGCGAAAACTGTTTTTT.

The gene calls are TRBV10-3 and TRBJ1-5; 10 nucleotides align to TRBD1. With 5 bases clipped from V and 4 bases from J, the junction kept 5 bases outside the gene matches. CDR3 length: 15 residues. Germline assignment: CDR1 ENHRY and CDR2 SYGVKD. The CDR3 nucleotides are TGTGCCATCAGTCCCGGGACAGGGGATAATCAGCCCCAGCATTTT. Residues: CAISPGTGDNQPQHF.

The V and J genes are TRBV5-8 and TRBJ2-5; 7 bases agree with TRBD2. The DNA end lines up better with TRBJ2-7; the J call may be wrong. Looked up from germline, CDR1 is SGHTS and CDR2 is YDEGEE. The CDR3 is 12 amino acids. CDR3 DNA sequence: TGTGGGGCGGCGCGTAGGGAGGGCGAGCAGTACTTC. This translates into CGAARREGEQYF.

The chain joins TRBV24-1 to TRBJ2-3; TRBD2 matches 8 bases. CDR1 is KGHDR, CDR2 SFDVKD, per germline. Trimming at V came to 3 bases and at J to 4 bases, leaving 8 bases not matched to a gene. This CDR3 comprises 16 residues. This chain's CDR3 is CATSDPGSGRADTQYF. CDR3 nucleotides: TGTGCCACCAGTGATCCCGGGAGCGGGAGAGCAGATACGCAGTATTTT.

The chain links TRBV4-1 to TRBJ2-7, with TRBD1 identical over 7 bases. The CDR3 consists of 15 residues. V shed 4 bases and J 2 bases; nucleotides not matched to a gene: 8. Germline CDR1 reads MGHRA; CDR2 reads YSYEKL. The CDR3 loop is CASSLNWGTAYEQYF. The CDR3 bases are TGCGCCAGCAGCCTAAACTGGGGGACAGCCTACGAGCAGTACTTC.

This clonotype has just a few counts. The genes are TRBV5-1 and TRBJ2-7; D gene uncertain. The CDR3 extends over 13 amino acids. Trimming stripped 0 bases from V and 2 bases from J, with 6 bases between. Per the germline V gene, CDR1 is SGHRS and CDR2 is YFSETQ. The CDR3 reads CASSLEETYEQYF. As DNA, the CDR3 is TGCGCCAGCAGCTTGGAAGAAACCTACGAGCAGTACTTC.

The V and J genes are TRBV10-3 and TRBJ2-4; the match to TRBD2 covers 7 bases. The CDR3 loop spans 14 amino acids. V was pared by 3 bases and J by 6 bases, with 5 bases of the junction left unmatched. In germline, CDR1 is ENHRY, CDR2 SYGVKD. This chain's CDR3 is CAISDPGGGNIQYF. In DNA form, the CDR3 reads TGTGCCATCAGTGACCCGGGAGGTGGAAACATTCAGTACTTC.

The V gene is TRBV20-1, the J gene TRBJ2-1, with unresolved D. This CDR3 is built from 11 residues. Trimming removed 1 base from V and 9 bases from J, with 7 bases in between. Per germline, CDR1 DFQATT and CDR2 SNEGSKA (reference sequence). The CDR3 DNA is TGCAGTGCTAGAGTGCTGTGTGAGCAGTTCTTC. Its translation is CSARVLCEQFF.

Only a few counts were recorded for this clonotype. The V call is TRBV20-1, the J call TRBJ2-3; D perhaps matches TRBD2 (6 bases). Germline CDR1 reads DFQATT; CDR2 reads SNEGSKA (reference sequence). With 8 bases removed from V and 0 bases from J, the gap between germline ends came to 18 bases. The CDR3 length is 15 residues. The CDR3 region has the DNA TGCAGTACCCTAAGGGACTCGTATAGCACAGATACGCAGTATTTT. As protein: CSTLRDSYSTDTQYF.

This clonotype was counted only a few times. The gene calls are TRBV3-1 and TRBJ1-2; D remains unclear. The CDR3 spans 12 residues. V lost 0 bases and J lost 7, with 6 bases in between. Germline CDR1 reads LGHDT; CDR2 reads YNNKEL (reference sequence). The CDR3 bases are TGTGCCAGCAGCCAAGAGAGCAGTGGCTACACCTTC. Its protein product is CASSQESSGYTF.

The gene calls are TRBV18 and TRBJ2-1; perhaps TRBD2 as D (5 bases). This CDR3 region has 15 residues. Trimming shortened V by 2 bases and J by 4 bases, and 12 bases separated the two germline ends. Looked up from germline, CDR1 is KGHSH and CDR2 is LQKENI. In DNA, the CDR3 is TGTGCCAGCTCACCATTTGACTGGGAGTACAATGAGCAGTTCTTC. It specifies CASSPFDWEYNEQFF.

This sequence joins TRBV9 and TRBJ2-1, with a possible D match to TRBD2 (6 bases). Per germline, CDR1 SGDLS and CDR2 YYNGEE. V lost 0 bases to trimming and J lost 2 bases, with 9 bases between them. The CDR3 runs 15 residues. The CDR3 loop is CASSVGLGAYNEQFF. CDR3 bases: TGTGCCAGCAGCGTAGGACTAGGAGCCTACAATGAGCAGTTCTTC.

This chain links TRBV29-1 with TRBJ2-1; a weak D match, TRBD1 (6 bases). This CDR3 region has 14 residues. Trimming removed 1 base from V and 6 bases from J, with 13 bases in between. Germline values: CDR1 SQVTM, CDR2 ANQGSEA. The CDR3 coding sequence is TGCAGCGTTGAAGGCCGGGACACCTTCAATGAGCAGTTCTTC. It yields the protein CSVEGRDTFNEQFF.

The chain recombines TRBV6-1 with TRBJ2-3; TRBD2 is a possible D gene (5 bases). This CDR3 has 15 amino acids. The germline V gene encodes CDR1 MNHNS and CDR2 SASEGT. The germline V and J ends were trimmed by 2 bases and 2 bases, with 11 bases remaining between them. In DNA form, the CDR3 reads TGTGCCAGCAGTGAATCTTGCGGGTACACAGATACGCAGTATTTT. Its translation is CASSESCGYTDTQYF.

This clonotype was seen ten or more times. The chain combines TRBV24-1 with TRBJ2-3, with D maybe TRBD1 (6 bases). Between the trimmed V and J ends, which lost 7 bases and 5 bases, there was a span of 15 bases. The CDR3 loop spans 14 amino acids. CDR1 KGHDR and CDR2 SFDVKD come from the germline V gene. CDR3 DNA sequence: TGTGCCACCAGCATACAGGGAGAGAAAGATACGCAGTATTTT. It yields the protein CATSIQGEKDTQYF.

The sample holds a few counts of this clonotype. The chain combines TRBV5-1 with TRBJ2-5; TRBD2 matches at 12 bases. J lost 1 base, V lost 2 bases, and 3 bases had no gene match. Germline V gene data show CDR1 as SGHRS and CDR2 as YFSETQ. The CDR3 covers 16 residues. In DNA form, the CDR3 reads TGCGCCAGCAGCTTAGGGACTAGCGGGCTCCAAGAGACCCAGTACTTC. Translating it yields CASSLGTSGLQETQYF.

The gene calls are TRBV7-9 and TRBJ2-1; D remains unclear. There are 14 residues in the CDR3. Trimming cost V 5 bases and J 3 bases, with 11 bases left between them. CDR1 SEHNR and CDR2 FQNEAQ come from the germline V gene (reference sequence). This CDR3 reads CASSPISDYNEQFF. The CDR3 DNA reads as TGTGCCAGCAGCCCCATCTCCGACTACAATGAGCAGTTCTTC.

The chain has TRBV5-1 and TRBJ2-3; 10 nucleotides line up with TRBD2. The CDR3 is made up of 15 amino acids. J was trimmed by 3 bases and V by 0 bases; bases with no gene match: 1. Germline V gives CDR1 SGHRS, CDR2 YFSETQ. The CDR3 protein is CASSLDSGRTDTQYF. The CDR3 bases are TGCGCCAGCAGCTTGGATAGCGGGAGGACAGATACGCAGTATTTT.

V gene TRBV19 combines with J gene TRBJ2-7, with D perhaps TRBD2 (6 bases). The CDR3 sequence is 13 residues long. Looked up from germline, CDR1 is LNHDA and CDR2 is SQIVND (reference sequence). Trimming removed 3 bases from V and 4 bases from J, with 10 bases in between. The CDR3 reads CASSIYSGYEQYF. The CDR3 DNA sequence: TGTGCCAGTAGTATTTATAGCGGATACGAGCAGTACTTC. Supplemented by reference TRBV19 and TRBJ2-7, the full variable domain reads DGGITQSPKYLFRKEGQNVTLSCEQNLNHDAMYWYRQDPGQGLRLIYYSQIVNDFQKGDIAEGYSVSREKKESFPLTVTSAQKNPTAFYLCASSIYSGYEQYFGPGTRLTVT.

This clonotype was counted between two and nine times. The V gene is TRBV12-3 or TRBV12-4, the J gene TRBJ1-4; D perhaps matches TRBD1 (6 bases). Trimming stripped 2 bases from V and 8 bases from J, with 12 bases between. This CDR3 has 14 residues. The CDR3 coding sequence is TGTGCCAGCAGTTTACAACAGGGAGGGGAAAAACTGTTTTTT. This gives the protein CASSLQQGGEKLFF.

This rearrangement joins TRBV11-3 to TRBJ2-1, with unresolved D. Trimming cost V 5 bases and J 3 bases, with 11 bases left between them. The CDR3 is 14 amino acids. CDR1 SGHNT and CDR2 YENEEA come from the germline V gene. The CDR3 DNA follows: TGTGCCAGCAGCAGTAGGGATAACTACAATGAGCAGTTCTTC. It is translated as CASSSRDNYNEQFF.

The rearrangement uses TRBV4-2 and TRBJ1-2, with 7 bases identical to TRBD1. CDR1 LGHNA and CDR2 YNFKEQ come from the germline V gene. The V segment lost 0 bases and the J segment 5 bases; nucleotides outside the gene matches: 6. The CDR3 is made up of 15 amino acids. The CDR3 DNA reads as TGTGCCAGCAGCCAAGATCGCCAGGGGGTTTATGGCTACACCTTC. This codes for CASSQDRQGVYGYTF.